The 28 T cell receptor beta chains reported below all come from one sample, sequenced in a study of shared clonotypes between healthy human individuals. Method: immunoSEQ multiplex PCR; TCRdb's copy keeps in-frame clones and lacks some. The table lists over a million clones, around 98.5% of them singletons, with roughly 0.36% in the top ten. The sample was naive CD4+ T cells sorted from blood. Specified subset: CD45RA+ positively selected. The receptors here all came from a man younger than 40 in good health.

This CDR3 is CSVERRLKETQYF. The CDR3 coding sequence is TGCAGCGTTGAACGCAGACTAAAAGAGACCCAGTACTTC. V is TRBV29-1 and J is TRBJ2-5, with D tentatively TRBD2 (5 bases). The germline gives CDR1 SQVTM, CDR2 ANQGSEA. The CDR3 extends over 13 amino acids. Trimming removed 2 bases from V and 3 bases from J, with 10 bases in between. Variable domain in full (rest from reference TRBV29-1 and TRBJ2-5): SAVISQKPSRDICQRGTSLTIQCQVDSQVTMMFWYRQQPGQSLTLIATANQGSEATYESGFVIDKFPISRPNLTFSTLTVSNMSPEDSSIYLCSVERRLKETQYFGPGTRLLVL.

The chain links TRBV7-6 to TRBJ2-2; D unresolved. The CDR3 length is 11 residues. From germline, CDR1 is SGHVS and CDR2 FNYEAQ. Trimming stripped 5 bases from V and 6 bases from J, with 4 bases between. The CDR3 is CASSQPGELFF. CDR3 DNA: TGTGCCAGCAGCCAACCCGGGGAGCTGTTTTTT. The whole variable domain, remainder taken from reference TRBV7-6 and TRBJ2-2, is GAGVSQSPRYKVTKRGQDVALRCDPISGHVSLYWYRQALGQGPEFLTYFNYEAQQDKSGLPNDRFSAERPEGSISTLTIQRTEQRDSAMYRCASSQPGELFFGEGSRLTVL.

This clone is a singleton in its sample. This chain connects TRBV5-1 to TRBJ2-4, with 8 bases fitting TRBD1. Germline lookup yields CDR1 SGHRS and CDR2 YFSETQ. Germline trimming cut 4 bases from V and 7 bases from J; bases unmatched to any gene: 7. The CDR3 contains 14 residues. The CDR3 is CASSVGQGINIQYF. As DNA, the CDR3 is TGCGCCAGCAGCGTCGGACAGGGAATTAACATTCAGTACTTC. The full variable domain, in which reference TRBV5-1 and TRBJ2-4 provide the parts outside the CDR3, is KAGVTQTPRYLIKTRGQQVTLSCSPISGHRSVSWYQQTPGQGLQFLFEYFSETQRNKGNFPGRFSGRQFSNSRSEMNVSTLELGDSALYLCASSVGQGINIQYFGAGTRLSVL.

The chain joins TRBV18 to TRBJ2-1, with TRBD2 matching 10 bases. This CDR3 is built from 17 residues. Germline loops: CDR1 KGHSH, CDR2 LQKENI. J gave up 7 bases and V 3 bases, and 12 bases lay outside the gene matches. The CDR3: CASSPKVLAGARNEQFF. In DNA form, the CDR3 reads TGTGCCAGCTCACCTAAGGTTCTAGCGGGAGCGAGGAATGAGCAGTTCTTC.

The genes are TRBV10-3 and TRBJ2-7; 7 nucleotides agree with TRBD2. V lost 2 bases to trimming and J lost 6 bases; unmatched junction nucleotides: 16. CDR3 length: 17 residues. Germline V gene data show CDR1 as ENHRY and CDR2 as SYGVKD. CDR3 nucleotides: TGTGCCATCAGTGAGCCCCTTCGTCTGGCGGGAGCTTCCGAGCAGTACTTC. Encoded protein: CAISEPLRLAGASEQYF.

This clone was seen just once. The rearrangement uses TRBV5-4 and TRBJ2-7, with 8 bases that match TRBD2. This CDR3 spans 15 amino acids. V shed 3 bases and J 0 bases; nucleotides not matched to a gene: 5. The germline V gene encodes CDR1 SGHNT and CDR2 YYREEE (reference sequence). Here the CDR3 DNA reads TGTGCCAGCAGCTCCCCCCGGGGGGGCTCCTACGAGCAGTACTTC. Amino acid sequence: CASSSPRGGSYEQYF.

The CDR3 DNA is TGTGCCAGCAGCTTAGGGTCCCGACCCTCCTACGAGCAGTACTTC. Translation: CASSLGSRPSYEQYF. The chain joins TRBV7-2 to TRBJ2-7; D is ambiguous. The CDR3 is 15 amino acids. Trimming took 1 base from V and 0 from J, leaving 10 bases between them. In germline, CDR1 is SGHTA, CDR2 FQGNSA.

The CDR3 bases are TGTGCCACCCGGGGGACTAGCGGGGGTGCATACAATGAGCAGTTCTTC. Translating it yields CATRGTSGGAYNEQFF. The chain carries TRBV28 and TRBJ2-1; 14 bases map to TRBD2. Germline V gene sequence: CDR1 MDHEN, CDR2 SYDVKM. J was trimmed by 4 bases and V by 10 bases; bases with no gene match: 9. The CDR3 consists of 16 residues.

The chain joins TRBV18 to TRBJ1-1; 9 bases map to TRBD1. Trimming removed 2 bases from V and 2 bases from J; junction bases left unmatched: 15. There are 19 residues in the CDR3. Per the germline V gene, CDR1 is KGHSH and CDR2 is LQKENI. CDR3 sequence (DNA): TGTGCCAGCTCACCATTGGGACAGGGAGCGGTCTTGAGAAACACTGAAGCTTTCTTT. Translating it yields CASSPLGQGAVLRNTEAFF.

CDR3 region: CASSLESAGGLLSYEQYF. In nucleotides, the CDR3 is TGTGCCAGCAGCTTAGAATCGGCAGGGGGCCTACTTTCCTACGAGCAGTACTTC. This sequence joins TRBV7-8 and TRBJ2-7; 8 nucleotides align to TRBD1. V was pared by 1 base and J by 1 base, with 12 bases of the junction left unmatched. Germline CDR1 and CDR2: SGHVS and FQNEAQ. The CDR3 totals 18 residues.

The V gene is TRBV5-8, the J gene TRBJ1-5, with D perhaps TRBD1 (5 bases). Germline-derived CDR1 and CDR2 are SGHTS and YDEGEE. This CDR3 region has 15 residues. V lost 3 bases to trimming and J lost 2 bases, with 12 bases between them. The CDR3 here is CASSSWDSGNQPQHF. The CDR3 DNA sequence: TGTGCCAGCAGCTCCTGGGACTCGGGCAATCAGCCCCAGCATTTT.

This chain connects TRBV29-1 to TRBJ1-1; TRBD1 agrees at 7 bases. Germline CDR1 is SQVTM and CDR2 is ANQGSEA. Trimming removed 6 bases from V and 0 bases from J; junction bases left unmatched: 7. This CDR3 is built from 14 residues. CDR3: CSVTGKLVNTEAFF. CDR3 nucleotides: TGCAGCGTGACAGGGAAACTGGTGAACACTGAAGCTTTCTTT.

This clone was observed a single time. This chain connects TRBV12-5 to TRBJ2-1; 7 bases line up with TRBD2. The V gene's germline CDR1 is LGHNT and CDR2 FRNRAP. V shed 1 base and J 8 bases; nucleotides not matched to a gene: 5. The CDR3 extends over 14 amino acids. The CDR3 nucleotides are TGTGCTAGTGGTTTGGGACTAGCCGGGGATGAGCAGTTCTTC. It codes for CASGLGLAGDEQFF.

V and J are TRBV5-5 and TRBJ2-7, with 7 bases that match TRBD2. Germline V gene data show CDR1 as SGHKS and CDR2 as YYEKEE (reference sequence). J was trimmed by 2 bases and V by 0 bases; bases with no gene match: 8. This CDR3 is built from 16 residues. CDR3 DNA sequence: TGTGCCAGCAGCTTGGTGGGAGGGAGATCGACCTACGAGCAGTACTTC. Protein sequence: CASSLVGGRSTYEQYF.

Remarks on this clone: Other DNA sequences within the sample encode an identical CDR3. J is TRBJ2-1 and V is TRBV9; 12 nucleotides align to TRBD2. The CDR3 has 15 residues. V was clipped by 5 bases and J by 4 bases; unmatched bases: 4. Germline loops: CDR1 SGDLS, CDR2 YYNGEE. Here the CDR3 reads CASSELAGGYNEQFF. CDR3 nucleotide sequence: TGTGCCAGCAGTGAACTAGCGGGAGGATACAATGAGCAGTTCTTC.

CDR3 protein: CSVVGDRGHYEQYF. As DNA, the CDR3 is TGCAGCGTGGTAGGGGACAGGGGCCACTACGAGCAGTACTTC. This chain joins TRBV29-1 and TRBJ2-7; 10 positions agree with TRBD1. The CDR3 loop spans 14 amino acids. The V gene's germline CDR1 is SQVTM and CDR2 ANQGSEA. J lost 3 bases, V lost 6 bases, and 8 bases had no gene match.

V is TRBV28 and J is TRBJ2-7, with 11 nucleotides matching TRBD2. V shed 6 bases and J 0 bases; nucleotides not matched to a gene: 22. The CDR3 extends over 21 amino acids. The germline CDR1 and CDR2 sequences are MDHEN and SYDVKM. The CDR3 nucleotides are TGTGCCAGCAGGCACAGGGGACTGCGGGGACTAGCGGAATCGAGCTCCTACGAGCAGTACTTC. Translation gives CASRHRGLRGLAESSSYEQYF.

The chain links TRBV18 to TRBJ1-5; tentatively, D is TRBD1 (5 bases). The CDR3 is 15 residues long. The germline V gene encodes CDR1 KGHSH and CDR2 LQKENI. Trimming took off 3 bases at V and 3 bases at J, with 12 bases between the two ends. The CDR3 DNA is TGTGCCAGCTCACCGAATCAGGGAAACAATCAGCCCCAGCATTTT. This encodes CASSPNQGNNQPQHF.

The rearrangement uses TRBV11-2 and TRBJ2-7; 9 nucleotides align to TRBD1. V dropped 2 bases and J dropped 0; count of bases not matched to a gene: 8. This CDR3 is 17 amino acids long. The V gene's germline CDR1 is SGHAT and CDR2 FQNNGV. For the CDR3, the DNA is TGTGCCAGCAGCTTACTAGGGACAGGGAGTCTCTCCTACGAGCAGTACTTC. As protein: CASSLLGTGSLSYEQYF.

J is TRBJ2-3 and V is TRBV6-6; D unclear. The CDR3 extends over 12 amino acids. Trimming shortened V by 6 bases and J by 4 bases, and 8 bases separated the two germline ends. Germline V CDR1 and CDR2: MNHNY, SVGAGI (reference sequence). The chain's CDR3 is CASSYVSDTQYF. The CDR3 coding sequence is TGTGCCAGCAGCTACGTATCAGATACGCAGTATTTT.

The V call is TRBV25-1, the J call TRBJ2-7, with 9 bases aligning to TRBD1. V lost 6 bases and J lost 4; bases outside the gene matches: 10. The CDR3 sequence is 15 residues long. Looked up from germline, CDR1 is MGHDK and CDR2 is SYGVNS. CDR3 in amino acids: CASSPLGQGEYEQYF. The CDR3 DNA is TGTGCCAGCAGCCCTTTGGGACAGGGAGAGTACGAGCAGTACTTC.

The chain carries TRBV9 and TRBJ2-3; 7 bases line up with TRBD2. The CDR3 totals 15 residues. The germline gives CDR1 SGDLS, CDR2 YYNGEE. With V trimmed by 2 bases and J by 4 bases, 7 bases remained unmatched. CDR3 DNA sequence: TGTGCCAGCAGCGTCGGAGGGACTACTCCAGATACGCAGTATTTT. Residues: CASSVGGTTPDTQYF.

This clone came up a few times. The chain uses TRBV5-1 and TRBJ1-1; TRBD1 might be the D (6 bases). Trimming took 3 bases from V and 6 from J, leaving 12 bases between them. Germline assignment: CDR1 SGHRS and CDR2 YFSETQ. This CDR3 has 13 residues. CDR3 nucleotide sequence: TGCGCCAGCAGCTCTCCCGGGACACCTGAAGCTTTCTTT. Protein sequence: CASSSPGTPEAFF.

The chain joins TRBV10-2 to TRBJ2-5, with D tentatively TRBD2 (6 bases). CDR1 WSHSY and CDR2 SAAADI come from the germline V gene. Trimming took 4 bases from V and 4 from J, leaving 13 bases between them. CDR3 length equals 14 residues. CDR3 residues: CASSGVVGGETQYF. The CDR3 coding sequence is TGCGCCAGCAGTGGCGTAGTGGGGGGAGAGACCCAGTACTTC.

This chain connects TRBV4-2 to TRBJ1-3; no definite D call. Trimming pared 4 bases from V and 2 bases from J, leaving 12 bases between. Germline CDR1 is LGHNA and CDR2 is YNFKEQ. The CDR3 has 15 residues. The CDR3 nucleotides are TGTGCCAGCAGCCCAGCGACATCTACTGGAAACACCATATATTTT. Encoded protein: CASSPATSTGNTIYF.

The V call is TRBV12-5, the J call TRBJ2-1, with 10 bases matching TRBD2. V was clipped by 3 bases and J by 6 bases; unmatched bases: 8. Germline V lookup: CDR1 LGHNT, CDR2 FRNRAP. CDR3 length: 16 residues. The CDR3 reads CASGFQLGTSVNEQFF. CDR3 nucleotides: TGTGCTAGTGGTTTTCAATTGGGGACTAGCGTCAATGAGCAGTTCTTC.

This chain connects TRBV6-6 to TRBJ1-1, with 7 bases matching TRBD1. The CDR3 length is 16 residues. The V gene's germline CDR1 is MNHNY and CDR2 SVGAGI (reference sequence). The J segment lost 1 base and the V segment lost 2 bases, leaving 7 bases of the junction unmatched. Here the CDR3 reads CASSYGRQGPNTEAFF. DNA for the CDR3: TGTGCCAGCAGTTACGGGAGACAGGGACCGAACACTGAAGCTTTCTTT.

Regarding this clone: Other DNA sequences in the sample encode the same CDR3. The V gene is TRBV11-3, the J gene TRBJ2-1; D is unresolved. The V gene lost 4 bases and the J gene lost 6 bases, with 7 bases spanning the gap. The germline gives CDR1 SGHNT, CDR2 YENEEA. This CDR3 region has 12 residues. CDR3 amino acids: CASSSRPNEQFF. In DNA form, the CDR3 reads TGTGCCAGCAGCTCTAGACCCAATGAGCAGTTCTTC.